Described below is a single T cell receptor beta chain sequence and its context. The antigen remains unidentified. These data are taken from a study of shared clonotypes between healthy human individuals. Study-level points and caveats: In a handful of donors, around 5% of naive CD4 clonotypes appeared in common. Non-shared clonotypes displayed generation probabilities falling below those of clonotypes present in all four donors. Only blood was sampled, and tissue TCR repertoires likely differ from blood ones.

CD45RO negativity and positive selection for CCR7 defined naive CD8 cells, a population that excluded terminally differentiated effector memory CD45RA+ cells. The assay ran at deep level. The method was immunoSEQ multiplex PCR; TCRdb's version includes in-frame clones alone and lacks a portion of them. In the table there are roughly 2,000,000 clones, about 93% of which are singletons. CDR3 size: 15 residues. The V gene's germline CDR1 is SGHKS and CDR2 YYEKEE (reference sequence). Germline trimming cut 7 bases from V and 3 bases from J; bases unmatched to any gene: 12. The TCR originated in a young man in good health. Some clones in this sample may be carry-over from other donors' samples. The sample taken for sequencing was naive CD8+ T cells from PBMCs. This rearrangement joins TRBV5-5 to TRBJ2-7; 8 bases agree with TRBD1. The CDR3 region is CASYGWTGNFYEQYF. For the CDR3, the DNA is TGTGCCAGCTATGGATGGACAGGGAATTTCTACGAGCAGTACTTC. The whole variable domain, remainder taken from reference TRBV5-5 and TRBJ2-7, is DAGVTQSPTHLIKTRGQQVTLRCSPISGHKSVSWYQQVLGQGPQFIFQYYEKEERGRGNFPDRFSARQFPNYSSELNVNALLLGDSALYLCASYGWTGNFYEQYFGPGTRLTVT.